The clone carrying this T cell receptor (beta chain) showed up many times. Original methodology: By means of reference gene primer amplification, nucleated cell counts were estimated. Method: immunoSEQ multiplex PCR; TCRdb's copy keeps in-frame clones and lacks some. From that table come the V and J calls and clone size; the DNA was used to work out D and trimming. The table has 100,000 to 150,000 clones, 70% to 75% seen once. The length of the CDR3 is 20 residues. From germline, CDR1 is MGHRA and CDR2 YSYEKL. V lost 1 base, J lost 10 bases, and 29 bases lay in between. This sample is part of a study of blood T cell repertoires in COVID-19. About the study: Samples came from the United States, Italy and Spain, spanning acute and convalescent COVID-19. Sources were T cells, B-cell-depleted T cells, or PBMCs; the material itself was cDNA or gDNA.

This receptor was obtained from a man in his 60s with acute or convalescent COVID-19. This chain connects TRBV4-1 to TRBJ1-6; no firm D call. Sequenced sample: peripheral blood. This CDR3 is CASSQGYPGAIHRENSPLHF. The CDR3 DNA is TGCGCCAGCAGCCAAGGCTATCCGGGTGCTATCCACCGGGAGAACTCACCCCTCCACTTT.